This T cell receptor beta chain was recovered during a study of T cells in Graves' hyperthyroidism and ophthalmopathy. Study observations and caveats: Median prediction lead before ophthalmopathy onset was 6.5 months with the model. Among thyroid clonotypes expanded above 0.001, most also appeared in blood.

Germline V lookup: CDR1 MRHNA, CDR2 SNTAGT. The CDR3 loop spans 14 amino acids. With 3 bases removed from V and 2 bases from J, the gap between germline ends came to 10 bases. The TCR beta CDR3 regions underwent amplification using RNA transcripts as the source. With the HTBI primer set, the TCR CDR3 went through a first round of RT-PCR. TCRdb reprocessed the multiplex PCR reads via MiXCR and lists one record per CDR3 protein. Altogether just under 750,000 distinct CDR3 sequences are present, about 35% being singletons, with the ten largest covering around a third. The study defined stable Graves' hyperthyroidism as no ophthalmopathy progression within 18 months. This clonotype was observed a few times. What it recognizes is unknown.

The material sequenced was blood. This chain connects TRBV6-4 to TRBJ1-1, with D uncertain. The source is a woman aged 40 to 55 with Graves' hyperthyroidism. The CDR3 DNA sequence: TGTGCCAGCAGTGAACACCCTCAAAACACTGAAGCTTTCTTT. Translation gives CASSEHPQNTEAFF.